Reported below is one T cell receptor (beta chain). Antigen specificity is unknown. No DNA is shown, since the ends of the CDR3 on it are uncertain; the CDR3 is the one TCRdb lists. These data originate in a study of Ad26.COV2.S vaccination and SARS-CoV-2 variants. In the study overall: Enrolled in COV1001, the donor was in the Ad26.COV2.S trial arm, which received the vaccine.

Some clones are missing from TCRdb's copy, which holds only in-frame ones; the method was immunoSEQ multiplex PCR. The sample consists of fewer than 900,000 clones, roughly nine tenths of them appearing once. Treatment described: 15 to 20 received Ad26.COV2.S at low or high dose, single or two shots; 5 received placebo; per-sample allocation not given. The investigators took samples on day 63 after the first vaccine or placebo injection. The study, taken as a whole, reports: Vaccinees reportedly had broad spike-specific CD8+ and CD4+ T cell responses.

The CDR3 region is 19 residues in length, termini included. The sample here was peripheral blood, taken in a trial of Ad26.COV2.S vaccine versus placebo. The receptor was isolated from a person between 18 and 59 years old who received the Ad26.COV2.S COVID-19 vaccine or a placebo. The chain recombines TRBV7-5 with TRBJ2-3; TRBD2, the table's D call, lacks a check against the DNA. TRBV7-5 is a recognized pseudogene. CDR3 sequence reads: CARSLAPGVGAGNTDTQYF.